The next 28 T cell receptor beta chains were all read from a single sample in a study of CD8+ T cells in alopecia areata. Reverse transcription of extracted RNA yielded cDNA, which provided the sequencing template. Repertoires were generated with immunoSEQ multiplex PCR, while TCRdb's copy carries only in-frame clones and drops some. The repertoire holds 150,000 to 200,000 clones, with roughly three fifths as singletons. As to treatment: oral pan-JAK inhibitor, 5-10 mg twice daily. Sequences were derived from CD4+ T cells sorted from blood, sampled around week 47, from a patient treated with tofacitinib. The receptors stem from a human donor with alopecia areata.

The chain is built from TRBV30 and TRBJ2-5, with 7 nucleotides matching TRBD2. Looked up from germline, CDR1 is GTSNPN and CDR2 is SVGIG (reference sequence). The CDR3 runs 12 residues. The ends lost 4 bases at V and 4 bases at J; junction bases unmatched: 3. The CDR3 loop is CAWKSGGETQYF. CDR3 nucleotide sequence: TGTGCCTGGAAATCGGGGGGAGAGACCCAGTACTTC.

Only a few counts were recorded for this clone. DNA of the CDR3: TGTGCCGTAGCCCCCGGGGGGACGAACACCGGGGAGCTGTTTTTT. It codes for CAVAPGGTNTGELFF. The chain combines TRBV10-3 with TRBJ2-2; 7 positions agree with TRBD2. J lost 0 bases, V lost 11 bases, and 9 bases had no gene match. The germline V gene has CDR1 ENHRY and CDR2 SYGVKD. The CDR3 is made up of 15 amino acids.

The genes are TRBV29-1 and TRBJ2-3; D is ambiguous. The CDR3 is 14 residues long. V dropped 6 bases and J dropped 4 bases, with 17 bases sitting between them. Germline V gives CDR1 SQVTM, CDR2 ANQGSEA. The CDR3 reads CSVLPPVSADTQYF. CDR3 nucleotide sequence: TGCAGCGTCCTCCCCCCAGTATCAGCAGATACGCAGTATTTT.

In nucleotides, the CDR3 is TGTGCCAGCACTTCGGGGGCCTACGAGCAGTACTTC. Translation gives CASTSGAYEQYF. The chain is built from TRBV6-1 and TRBJ2-7, with D possibly matching TRBD2 (6 bases). Trimming removed 7 bases from V and 2 bases from J, with 9 bases in between. From germline, CDR1 is MNHNS and CDR2 SASEGT. CDR3 length: 12 residues.

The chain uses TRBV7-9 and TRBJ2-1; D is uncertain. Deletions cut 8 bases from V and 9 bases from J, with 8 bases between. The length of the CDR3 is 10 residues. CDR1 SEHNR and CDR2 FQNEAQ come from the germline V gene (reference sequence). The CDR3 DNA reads TGTGCCAGCCCGGCGGCTGAGCAGTTCTTC. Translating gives CASPAAEQFF.

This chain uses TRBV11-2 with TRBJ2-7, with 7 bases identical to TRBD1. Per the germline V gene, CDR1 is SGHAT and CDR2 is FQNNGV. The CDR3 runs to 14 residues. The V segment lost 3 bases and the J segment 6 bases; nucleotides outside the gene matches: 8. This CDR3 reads CASSFGTASSEQYF. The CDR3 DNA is TGTGCCAGCAGCTTCGGGACAGCATCTAGCGAGCAGTACTTC.

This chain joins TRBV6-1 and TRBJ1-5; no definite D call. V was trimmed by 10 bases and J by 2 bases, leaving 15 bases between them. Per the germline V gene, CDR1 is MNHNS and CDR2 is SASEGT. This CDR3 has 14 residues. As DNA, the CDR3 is TGTGCCACTGTTGCGTGGAGGGGCAATCAGCCCCAGCATTTT. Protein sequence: CATVAWRGNQPQHF.

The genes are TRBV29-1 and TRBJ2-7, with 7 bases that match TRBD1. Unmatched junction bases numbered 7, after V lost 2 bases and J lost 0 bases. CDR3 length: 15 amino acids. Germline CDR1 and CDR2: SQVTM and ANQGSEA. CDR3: CSVERGAGGSYEQYF. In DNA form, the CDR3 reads TGCAGCGTTGAACGTGGTGCAGGGGGCTCCTACGAGCAGTACTTC.

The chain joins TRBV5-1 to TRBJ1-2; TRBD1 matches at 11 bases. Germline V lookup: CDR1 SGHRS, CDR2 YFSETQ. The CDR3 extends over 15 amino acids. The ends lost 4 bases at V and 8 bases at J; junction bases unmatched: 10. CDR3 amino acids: CASSPTTGQGVGYTF. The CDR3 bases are TGCGCCAGCAGCCCAACTACGGGACAGGGGGTCGGCTACACCTTC. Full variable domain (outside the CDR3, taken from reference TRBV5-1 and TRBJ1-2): KAGVTQTPRYLIKTRGQQVTLSCSPISGHRSVSWYQQTPGQGLQFLFEYFSETQRNKGNFPGRFSGRQFSNSRSEMNVSTLELGDSALYLCASSPTTGQGVGYTFGSGTRLTVV.

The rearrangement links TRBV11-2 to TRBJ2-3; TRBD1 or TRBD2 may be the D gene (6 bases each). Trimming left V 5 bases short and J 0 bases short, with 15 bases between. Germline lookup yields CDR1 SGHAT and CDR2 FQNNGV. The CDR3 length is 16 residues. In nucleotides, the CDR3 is TGTGCCAGCAGCACGCTCCCGGGGGCTAGCACAGATACGCAGTATTTT. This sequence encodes CASSTLPGASTDTQYF.

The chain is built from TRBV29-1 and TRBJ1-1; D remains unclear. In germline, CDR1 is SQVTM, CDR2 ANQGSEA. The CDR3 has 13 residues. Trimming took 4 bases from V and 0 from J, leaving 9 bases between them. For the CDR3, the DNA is TGCAGCGTTGTCTATAGACTGAACACTGAAGCTTTCTTT. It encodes CSVVYRLNTEAFF.

For the CDR3, the DNA is TGTGCCAGCAGCGTAGACAGCGGCCTCTCTGGAAACACCATATATTTT. It encodes CASSVDSGLSGNTIYF. The chain couples TRBV9 to TRBJ1-3; D is uncertain. Germline lookup yields CDR1 SGDLS and CDR2 YYNGEE. V lost 0 bases and J lost 0, with 10 bases in between. The CDR3 extends over 16 amino acids.

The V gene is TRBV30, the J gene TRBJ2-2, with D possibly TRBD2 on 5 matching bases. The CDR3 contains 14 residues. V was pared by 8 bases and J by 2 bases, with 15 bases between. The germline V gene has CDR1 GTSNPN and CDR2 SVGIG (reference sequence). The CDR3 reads CATGGQKNTGELFF. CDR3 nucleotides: TGTGCCACCGGCGGGCAGAAAAACACCGGGGAGCTGTTTTTT.

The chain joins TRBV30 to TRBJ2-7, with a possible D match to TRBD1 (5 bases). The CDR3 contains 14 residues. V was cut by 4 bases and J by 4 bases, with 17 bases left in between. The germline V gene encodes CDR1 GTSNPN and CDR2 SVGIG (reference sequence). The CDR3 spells CAWTSTGRSYEQYF. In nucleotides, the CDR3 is TGTGCCTGGACAAGTACAGGAAGGTCGTACGAGCAGTACTTC.

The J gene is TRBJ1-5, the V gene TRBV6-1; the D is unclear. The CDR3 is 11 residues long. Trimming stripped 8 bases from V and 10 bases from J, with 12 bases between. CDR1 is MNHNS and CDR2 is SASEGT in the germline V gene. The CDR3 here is CASGTPQPQHF. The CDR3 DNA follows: TGTGCCAGCGGAACCCCCCAACCCCAGCATTTT.

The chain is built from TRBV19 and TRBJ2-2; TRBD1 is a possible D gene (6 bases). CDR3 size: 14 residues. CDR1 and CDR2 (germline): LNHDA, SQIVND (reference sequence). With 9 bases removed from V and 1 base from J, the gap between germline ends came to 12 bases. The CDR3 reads CASNTGKNTGELFF. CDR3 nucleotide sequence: TGTGCCAGCAATACAGGGAAGAACACCGGGGAGCTGTTTTTT.

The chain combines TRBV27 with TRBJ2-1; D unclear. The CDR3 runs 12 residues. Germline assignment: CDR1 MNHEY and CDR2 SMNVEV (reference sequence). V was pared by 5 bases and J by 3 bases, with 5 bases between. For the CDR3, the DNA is TGTGCCAGCAGTCACGGCTACAATGAGCAGTTCTTC. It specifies CASSHGYNEQFF.

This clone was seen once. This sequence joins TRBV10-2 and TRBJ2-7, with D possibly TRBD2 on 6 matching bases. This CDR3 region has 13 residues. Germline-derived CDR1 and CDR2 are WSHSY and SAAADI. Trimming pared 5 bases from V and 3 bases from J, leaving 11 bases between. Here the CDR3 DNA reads TGCGCCAGCAGTCCTCCGGGACTCTACGAGCAGTACTTC. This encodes CASSPPGLYEQYF.

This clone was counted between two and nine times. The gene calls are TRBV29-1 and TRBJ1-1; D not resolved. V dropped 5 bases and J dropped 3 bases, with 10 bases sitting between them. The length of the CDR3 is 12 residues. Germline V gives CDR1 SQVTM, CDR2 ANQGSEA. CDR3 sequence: CSVTIVDTEAFF. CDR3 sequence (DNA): TGCAGCGTTACGATTGTGGACACTGAAGCTTTCTTT.

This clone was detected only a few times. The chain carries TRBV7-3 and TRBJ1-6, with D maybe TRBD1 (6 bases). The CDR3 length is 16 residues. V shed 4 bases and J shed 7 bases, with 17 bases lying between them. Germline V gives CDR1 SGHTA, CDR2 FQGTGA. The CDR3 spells CASSSGGRTVNSPLHF. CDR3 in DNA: TGTGCCAGCAGCTCCGGGGGCAGGACGGTAAATTCACCCCTCCACTTT.

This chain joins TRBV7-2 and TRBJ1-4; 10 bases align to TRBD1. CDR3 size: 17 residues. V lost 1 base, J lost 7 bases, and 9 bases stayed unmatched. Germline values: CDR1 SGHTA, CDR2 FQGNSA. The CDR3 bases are TGTGCCAGCAGCTTAGGGTCAAGACAGGGGGCGGCTGAAAAACTGTTTTTT. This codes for CASSLGSRQGAAEKLFF.

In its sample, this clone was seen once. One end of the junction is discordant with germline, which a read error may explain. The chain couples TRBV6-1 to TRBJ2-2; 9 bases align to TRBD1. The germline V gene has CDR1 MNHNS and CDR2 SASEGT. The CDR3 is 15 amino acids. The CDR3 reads CASCESGTGTGELFF. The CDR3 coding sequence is TGTGCCAGCTGTGAATCCGGGACAGGGACCGGGGAGCTGTTTTTT.

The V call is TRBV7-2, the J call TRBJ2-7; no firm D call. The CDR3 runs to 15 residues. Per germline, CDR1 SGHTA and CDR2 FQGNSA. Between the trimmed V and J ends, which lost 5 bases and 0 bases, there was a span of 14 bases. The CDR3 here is CASSRAWATSYEQYF. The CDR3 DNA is TGTGCCAGCAGCCGAGCATGGGCCACCTCCTACGAGCAGTACTTC.

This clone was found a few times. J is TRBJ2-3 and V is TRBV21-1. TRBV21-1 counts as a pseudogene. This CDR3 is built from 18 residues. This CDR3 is CASRPLVWALGVVDTQYF. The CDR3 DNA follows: TGTGCCAGCAGGCCGCTGGTTTGGGCCTTAGGAGTGGTAGATACGCAGTATTTT.

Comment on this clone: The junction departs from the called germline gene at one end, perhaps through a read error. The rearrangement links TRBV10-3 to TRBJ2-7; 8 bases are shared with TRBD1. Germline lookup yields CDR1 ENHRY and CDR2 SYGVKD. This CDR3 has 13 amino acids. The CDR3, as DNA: TGTGCCATCGGTGACAGGGGACACCTCGAGCAGTACTTC. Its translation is CAIGDRGHLEQYF.

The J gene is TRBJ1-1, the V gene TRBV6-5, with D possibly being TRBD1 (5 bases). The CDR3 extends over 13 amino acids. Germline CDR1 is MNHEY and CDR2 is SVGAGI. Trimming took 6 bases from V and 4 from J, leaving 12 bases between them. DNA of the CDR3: TGTGCCAGCAGCCGACAGAGTCCCACTGAAGCTTTCTTT. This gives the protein CASSRQSPTEAFF.

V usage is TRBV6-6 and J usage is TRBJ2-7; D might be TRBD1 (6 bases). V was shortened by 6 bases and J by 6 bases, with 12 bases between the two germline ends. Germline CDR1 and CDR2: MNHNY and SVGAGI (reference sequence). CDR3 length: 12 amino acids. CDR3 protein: CASRQPRGEQYF. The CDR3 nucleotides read TGTGCCAGCAGGCAGCCCAGGGGCGAGCAGTACTTC.

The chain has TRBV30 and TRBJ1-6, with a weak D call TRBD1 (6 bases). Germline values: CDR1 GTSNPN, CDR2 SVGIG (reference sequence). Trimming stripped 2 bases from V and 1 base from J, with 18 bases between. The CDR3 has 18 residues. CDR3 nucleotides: TGTGCCTGGAGTCCGTTACAGGGCCAAGGGTCCTATAATTCACCCCTCCACTTT. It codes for CAWSPLQGQGSYNSPLHF.